This T cell receptor (beta chain) appears in the sequencing data of a study of monozygotic twins with inflammatory bowel disease. Addition of UMIs with a 6-nucleotide sample barcode was achieved by template switching. TCRdb reanalyzed the 5' RACE reads, giving one entry per CDR3 protein sequence and no DNA. Here the sample table reports approximately 150,000 distinct CDR3 sequences. Germline V gives CDR1 KGHSH, CDR2 LQKENI. This CDR3 region has 14 residues. Concerning this clonotype itself: Its antigen is undetermined.

General observations from the study: Compared with healthy co-twins, IBD patients showed reduced TCRbeta repertoire diversity by inverse Simpson. Some repertoire variability may stem from patients' differing immunosuppressive treatments. Clonotype sharing was lower in IBD patients than healthy twins, most markedly with disease activity.

The sample taken for sequencing was blood. The clonotype was recovered from a human donor with ulcerative colitis or Crohn's disease, or a healthy co-twin of an affected twin (not recorded which). This chain links TRBV18 with TRBJ1-1; TCRdb designates TRBD1, a call that cannot be tested without DNA. CDR3 amino acids: CASSIGGADTEAFF.